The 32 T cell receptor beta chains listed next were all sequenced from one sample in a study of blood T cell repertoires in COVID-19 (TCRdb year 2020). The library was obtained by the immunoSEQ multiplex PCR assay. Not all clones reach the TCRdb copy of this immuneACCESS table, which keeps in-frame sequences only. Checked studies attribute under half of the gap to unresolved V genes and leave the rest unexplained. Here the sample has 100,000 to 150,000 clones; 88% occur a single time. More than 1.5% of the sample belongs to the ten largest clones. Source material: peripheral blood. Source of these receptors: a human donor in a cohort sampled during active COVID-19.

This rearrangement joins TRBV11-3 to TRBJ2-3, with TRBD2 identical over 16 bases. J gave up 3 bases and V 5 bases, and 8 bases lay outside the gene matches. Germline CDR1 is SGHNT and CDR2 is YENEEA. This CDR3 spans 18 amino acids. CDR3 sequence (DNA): TGTGCCAGCAGCCCCGGGACTAGCGGGAGGGAAAGGACAGATACGCAGTATTTT. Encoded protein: CASSPGTSGRERTDTQYF.

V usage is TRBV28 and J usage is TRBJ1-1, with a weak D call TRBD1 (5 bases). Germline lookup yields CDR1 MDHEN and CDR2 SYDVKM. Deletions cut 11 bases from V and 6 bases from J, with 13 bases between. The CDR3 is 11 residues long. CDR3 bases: TGTGCCGGCACGCGGGGGGCTGAAGCTTTCTTT. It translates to CAGTRGAEAFF.

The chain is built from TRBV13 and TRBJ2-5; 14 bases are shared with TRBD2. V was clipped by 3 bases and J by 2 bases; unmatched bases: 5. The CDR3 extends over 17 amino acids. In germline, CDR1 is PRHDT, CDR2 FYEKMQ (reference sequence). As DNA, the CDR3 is TGTGCCAGCAGCTTGGGACTAGCGGGGGAGATTCAAGAGACCCAGTACTTC. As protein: CASSLGLAGEIQETQYF.

For the CDR3, the DNA is TGTGCCAGCAGCTTAGTAGCGGGAGGGCCCGCGACAGATACGCAGTATTTT. Its translation is CASSLVAGGPATDTQYF. This chain uses TRBV7-2 with TRBJ2-3; 11 nucleotides agree with TRBD2. V lost 1 base and J lost 3; bases outside the gene matches: 6. Germline V gene lookup returns CDR1 SGHTA and CDR2 FQGNSA. The CDR3 has 17 amino acids.

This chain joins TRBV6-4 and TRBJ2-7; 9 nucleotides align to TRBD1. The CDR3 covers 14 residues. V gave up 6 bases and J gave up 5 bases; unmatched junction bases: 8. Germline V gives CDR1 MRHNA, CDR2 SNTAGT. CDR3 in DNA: TGTGCCAGCAGCCCCGGGACAGGGAGCGACGAGCAGTACTTC. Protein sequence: CASSPGTGSDEQYF.

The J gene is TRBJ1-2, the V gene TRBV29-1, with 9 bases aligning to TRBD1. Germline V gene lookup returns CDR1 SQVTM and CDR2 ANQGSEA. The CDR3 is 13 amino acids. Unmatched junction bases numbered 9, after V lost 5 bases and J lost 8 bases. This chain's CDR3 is CSVIGQGTWGYTF. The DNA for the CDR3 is TGCAGCGTTATCGGACAGGGGACCTGGGGCTACACCTTC.

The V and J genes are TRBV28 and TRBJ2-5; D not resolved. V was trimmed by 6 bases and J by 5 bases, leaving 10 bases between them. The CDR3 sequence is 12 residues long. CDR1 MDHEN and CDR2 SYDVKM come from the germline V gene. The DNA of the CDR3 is TGTGCCAGCAGCACTGGTCGGGAGACCCAGTACTTC. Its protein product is CASSTGRETQYF.

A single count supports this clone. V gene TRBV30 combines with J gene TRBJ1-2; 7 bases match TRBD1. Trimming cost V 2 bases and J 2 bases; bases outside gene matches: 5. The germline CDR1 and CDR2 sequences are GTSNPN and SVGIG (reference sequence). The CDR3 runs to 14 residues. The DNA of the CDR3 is TGTGCCTGGAGTCCGACAGGGATCAACTATGGCTACACCTTC. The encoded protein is CAWSPTGINYGYTF.

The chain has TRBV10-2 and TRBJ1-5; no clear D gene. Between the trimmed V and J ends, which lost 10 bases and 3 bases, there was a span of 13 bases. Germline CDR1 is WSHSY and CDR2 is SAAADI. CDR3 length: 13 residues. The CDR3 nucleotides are TGCGCCACCGGGGAGAGGTCCAATCAGCCCCAGCATTTT. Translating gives CATGERSNQPQHF.

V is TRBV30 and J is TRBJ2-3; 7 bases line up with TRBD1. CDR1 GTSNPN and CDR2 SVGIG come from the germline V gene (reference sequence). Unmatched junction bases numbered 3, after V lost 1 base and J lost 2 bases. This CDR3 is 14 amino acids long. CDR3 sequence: CAWSATGATDTQYF. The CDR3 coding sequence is TGTGCCTGGAGTGCCACAGGGGCCACAGATACGCAGTATTTT.

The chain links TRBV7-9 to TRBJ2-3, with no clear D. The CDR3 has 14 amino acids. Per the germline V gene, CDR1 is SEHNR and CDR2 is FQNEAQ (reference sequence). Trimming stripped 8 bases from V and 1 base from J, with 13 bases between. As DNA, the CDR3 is TGTGCCAGCCCTCCCCCCCGGGGCACAGATACGCAGTATTTT. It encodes CASPPPRGTDTQYF.

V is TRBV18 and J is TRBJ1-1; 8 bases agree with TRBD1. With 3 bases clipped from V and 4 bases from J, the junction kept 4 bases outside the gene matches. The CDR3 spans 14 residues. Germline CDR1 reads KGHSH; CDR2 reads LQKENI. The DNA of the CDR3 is TGTGCCAGCTCACCGTCACAGGGGGGCACTGAAGCTTTCTTT. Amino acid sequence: CASSPSQGGTEAFF.

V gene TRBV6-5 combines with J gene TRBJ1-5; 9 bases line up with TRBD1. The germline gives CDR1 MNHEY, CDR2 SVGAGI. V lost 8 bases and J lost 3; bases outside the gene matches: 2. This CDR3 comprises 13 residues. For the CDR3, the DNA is TGTGCCAGCGGGACAGGGACCAATCAGCCCCAGCATTTT. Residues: CASGTGTNQPQHF.

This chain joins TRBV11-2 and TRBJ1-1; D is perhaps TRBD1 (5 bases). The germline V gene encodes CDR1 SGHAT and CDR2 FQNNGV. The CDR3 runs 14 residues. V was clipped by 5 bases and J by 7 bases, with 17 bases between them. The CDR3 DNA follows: TGTGCCAGCAGCCGGGGACTACTTGTCAGTGAAGCTTTCTTT. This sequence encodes CASSRGLLVSEAFF.

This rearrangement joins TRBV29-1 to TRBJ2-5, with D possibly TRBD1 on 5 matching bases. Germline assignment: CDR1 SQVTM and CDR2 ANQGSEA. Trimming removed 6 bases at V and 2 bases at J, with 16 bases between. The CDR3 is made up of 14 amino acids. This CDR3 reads CSVRARQKQETQYF. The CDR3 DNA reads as TGCAGCGTCCGAGCACGACAGAAGCAAGAGACCCAGTACTTC.

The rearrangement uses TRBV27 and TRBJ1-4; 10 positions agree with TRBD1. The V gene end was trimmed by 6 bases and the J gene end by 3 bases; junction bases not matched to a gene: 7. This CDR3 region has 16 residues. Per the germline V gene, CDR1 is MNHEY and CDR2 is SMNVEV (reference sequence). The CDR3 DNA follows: TGTGCCAGCAGAGGGACAGGGGAGACTTCTAATGAAAAACTGTTTTTT. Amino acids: CASRGTGETSNEKLFF.

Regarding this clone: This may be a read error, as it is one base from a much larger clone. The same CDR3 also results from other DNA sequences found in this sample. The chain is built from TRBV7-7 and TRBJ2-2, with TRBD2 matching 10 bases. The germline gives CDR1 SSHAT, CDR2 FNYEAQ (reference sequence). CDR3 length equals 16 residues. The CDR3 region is CASSSTGTSVAGELFF. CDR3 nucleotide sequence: TGTGCTAGCAGCTCAACCGGGACTAGCGTCGCCGGGGAGCTGTTTTTT.

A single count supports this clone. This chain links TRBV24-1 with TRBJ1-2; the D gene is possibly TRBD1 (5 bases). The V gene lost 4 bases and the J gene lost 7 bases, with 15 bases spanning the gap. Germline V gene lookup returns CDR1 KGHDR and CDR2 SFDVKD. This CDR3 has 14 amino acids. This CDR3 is CATSDPPGRGGYTF. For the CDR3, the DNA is TGTGCCACCAGTGACCCTCCGGGTAGGGGTGGCTACACCTTC.

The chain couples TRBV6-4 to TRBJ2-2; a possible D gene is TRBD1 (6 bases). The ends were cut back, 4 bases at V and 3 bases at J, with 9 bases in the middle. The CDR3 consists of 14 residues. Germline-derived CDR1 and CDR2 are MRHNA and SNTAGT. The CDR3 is CASSGSGDTGELFF. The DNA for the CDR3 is TGTGCCAGCAGTGGGTCAGGGGACACCGGGGAGCTGTTTTTT.

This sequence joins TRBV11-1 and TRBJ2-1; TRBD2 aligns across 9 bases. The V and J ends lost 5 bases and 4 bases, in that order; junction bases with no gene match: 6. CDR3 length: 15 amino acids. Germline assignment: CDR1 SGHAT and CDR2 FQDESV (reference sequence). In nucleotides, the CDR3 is TGTGCCAGCAGCCCCGGGACTAGCCTTTACAATGAGCAGTTCTTC. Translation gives CASSPGTSLYNEQFF.

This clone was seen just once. CDR3 sequence (DNA): TGTGCCAGCAGCGACCGACGGGGGTACCAAGAGACCCAGTACTTC. Translated: CASSDRRGYQETQYF. The V and J genes are TRBV5-4 and TRBJ2-5, with D maybe TRBD2 (6 bases). Looked up from germline, CDR1 is SGHNT and CDR2 is YYREEE (reference sequence). The V gene lost 4 bases and the J gene lost 0 bases, with 13 bases spanning the gap. The CDR3 loop spans 15 amino acids.

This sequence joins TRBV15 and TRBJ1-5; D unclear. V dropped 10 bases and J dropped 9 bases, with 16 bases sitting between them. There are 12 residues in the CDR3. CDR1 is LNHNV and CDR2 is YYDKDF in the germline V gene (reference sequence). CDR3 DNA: TGTGCCAGGGTACCGCGGGGTGTGCCCCAGCATTTT. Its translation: CARVPRGVPQHF.

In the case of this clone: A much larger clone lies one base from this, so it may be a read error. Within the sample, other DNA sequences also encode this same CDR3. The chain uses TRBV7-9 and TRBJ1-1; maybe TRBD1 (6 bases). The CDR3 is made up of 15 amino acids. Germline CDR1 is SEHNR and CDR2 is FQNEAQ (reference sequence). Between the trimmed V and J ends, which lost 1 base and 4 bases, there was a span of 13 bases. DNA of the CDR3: TGTGCCAGCAGCTTAGTGGGGGGCGGGGGCACTGAAGCTTTCTTT. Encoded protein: CASSLVGGGGTEAFF.

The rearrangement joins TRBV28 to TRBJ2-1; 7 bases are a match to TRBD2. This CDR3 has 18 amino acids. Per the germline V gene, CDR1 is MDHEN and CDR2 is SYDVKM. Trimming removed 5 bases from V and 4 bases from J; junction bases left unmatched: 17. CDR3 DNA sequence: TGTGCCAGCAGTGGGCGGGGGTTTGGGCTCATACAATACAATGAGCAGTTCTTC. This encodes CASSGRGFGLIQYNEQFF.

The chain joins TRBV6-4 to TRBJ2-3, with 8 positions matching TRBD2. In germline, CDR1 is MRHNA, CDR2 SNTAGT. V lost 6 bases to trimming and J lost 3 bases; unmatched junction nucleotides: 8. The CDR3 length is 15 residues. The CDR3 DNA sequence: TGTGCCAGCAGCCCAGGACTAGCTTGGACAGATACGCAGTATTTT. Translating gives CASSPGLAWTDTQYF.

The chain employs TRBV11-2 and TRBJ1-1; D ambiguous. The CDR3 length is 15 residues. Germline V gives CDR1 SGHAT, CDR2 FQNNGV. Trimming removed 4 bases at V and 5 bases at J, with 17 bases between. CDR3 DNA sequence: TGTGCCAGCAGCTCCTACGGGAGGCCGGGGACTGAAGCTTTCTTT. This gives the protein CASSSYGRPGTEAFF.

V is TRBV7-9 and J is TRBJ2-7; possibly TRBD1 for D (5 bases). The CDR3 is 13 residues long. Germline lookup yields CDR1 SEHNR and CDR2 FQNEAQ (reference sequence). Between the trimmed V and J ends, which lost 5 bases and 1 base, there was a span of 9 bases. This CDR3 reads CASSGHNSYEQYF. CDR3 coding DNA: TGTGCCAGCAGCGGACACAATTCCTACGAGCAGTACTTC.

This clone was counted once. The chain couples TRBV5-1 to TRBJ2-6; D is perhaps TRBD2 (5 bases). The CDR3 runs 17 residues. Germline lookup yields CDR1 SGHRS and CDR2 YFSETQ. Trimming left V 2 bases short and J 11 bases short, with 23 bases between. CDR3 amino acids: CASSLGALSGWVDVLTF. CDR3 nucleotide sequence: TGCGCCAGCAGCTTAGGAGCCCTTTCGGGATGGGTCGACGTCCTGACTTTC.

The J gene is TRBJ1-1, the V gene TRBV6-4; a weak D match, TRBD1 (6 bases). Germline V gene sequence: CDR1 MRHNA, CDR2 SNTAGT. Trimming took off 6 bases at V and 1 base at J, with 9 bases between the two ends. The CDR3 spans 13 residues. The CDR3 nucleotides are TGTGCCAGCAGGGAACAGGGGAACACTGAAGCTTTCTTT. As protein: CASREQGNTEAFF.

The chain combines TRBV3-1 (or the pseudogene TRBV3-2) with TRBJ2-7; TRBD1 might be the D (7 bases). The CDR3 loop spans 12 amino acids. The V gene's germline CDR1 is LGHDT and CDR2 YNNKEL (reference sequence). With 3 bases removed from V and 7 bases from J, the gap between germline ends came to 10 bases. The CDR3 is CASSQTGREQYF. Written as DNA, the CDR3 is TGTGCCAGCAGCCAGACAGGGAGGGAGCAGTACTTC.

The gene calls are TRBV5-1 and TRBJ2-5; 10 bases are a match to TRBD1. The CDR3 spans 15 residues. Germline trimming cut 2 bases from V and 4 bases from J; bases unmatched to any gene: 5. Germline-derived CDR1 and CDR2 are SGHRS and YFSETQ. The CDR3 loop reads CASSLRDRGRETQYF. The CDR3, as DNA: TGCGCCAGCAGCTTACGGGACAGGGGTCGAGAGACCCAGTACTTC.

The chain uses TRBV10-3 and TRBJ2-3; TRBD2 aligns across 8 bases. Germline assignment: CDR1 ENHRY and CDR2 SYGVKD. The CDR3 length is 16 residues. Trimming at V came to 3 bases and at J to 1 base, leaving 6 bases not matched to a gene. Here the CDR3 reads CAISDQAGAGTDTQYF. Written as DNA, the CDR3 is TGTGCCATCAGTGATCAAGCGGGAGCCGGCACAGATACGCAGTATTTT.